These T cell receptor beta chains were read from a single sample in a study of CD8 T cells in Susac syndrome. TCRdb analysed the immunoSEQ multiplex PCR reads with MiXCR anew, one entry per CDR3 protein. The sample has around 150,000 distinct CDR3 sequences; around 94% are singletons. Sequenced material: CD4+ T cells from PBMCs. The receptors shown here come from a human donor with multiple sclerosis. Both conserved end residues are trimmed from each CDR3.

cdr3_aa v_call
ASSAGEASVEY TRBV5-1
ASRDRQTHYGYT TRBV28
ASRLVPEATQY TRBV5-1
ASSTGTYGYT TRBV12-3/TRBV12-4
ATSRSGTSNEKLF TRBV15
ASSSGLSRDQETQY TRBV5-8
ASMAGQGVNEQF TRBV2
ASSHTSGTGYT TRBV10-1
SLFPLGGVNTEAF TRBV29-1
ASSLFGDLQGTQY TRBV5-1
ATSDGASGAYEQY TRBV24-1
SASRIRGGYT TRBV20-1
ANGPMEGNVFRNQPQH TRBV3-1
AWSTIGGNTIY TRBV30
ASRVEGNTEAF TRBV12-3/TRBV12-4
ASGPQETQY TRBV28
SVFGGRAVDEQF TRBV29-1
ASSYLDREAEAF TRBV12-3/TRBV12-4
ASSLITGVVQPQH TRBV28
ASSLAGGRGETQY TRBV12-3/TRBV12-4
ASSPSYRGRRKTQY TRBV28
ASSQGIGTEAF TRBV19
ASSLSGVYTSEGIQY TRBV12-3/TRBV12-4
ASSLLGVHLAKNIQY TRBV6-2/TRBV6-3
ASSLLGQGNEQY TRBV27
ASSQEEGFGYNEQF TRBV4-3
ASSSGSVTEAF TRBV6-2/TRBV6-3
ASSFQAGGYEQY TRBV27
ASGLARNTEAF TRBV12-5
ASSLAQVAGAHEQY TRBV12-3/TRBV12-4
ASSLAPGSNQPQH TRBV5-4
ASSYSRPGRGYGYT TRBV6-5
ASSQAQGFGEQY TRBV3-1
ASSMNRGGQPQH TRBV19
ASSRLAGSEQF TRBV6-1
ASSAGQGEAF TRBV5-6
ATSGTVNTEAF TRBV10-3
ASSLLSRNTEAF TRBV5-4
AISESELAIEQY TRBV10-3
AWSPGLAGAGNEQF TRBV30
ASSQSSGRAREQY TRBV16
ASSNVRDEQF TRBV6-2/TRBV6-3
SAPTGTYEQY TRBV20-1
ASSLRVTGGPGELF TRBV7-9
ASSLGQGRSNQPQH TRBV7-8
AWGTESGQPQH TRBV30
AGVAGIGNEQF TRBV30
ASSYSPGTSGTDEQY TRBV6-5
ASSDKGTQPQH TRBV2